The 26 T cell receptor beta chains reported below all come from one sample, sequenced in a study of follicular helper T cells after annual influenza vaccination (dated by TCRdb to the late 2010s). To prepare the library, the immunoSEQ multiplex PCR assay was applied. TCRdb obtained this table from immuneACCESS and retained in-frame rearrangements with V and J assigned. These tables miss some clones; where compared with another copy, unresolved V genes account for less than half of the shortfall, and the remainder is unexplained. The sample profile shows approximately 10,000 clones; roughly 80% of them were found once. About 3.7% of the sample is held by the ten biggest clonotypes. In the paper's terms, the time point label means: 2014-2015 season, 7 days after vaccination. Here the sequenced sample was CXCR5+ CD38- circulating T follicular helper cells from blood, taken 7 days after influenza vaccination. The sample's cell subset or site label is to be understood as: circulating Tfh, non-naive CD4+CXCR5+PD-1+ (ICOS+CD38+ or ICOS-CD38-). The origin of the receptors is an adult who received the influenza vaccine.

The chain links TRBV6-6 to TRBJ1-2, with D hard to call. V lost 2 bases and J 6 bases, leaving 7 bases between the germline ends. Germline V lookup: CDR1 MNHNY, CDR2 SVGAGI (reference sequence). The CDR3 length is 12 residues. The CDR3: CASSYEGNGYTF. The CDR3 DNA sequence: TGTGCCAGCAGTTACGAGGGAAATGGCTACACCTTC.

This clone was observed a handful of times. Here the CDR3 DNA reads TGTGCCAGCAGTAGAGGACCGGGGGTTCGGTACTTC. It is translated as CASSRGPGVRYF. The chain uses TRBV7-8 and TRBJ2-7; possibly TRBD2 for D (6 bases). The germline V gene has CDR1 SGHVS and CDR2 FQNEAQ. The CDR3 consists of 12 residues. V lost 6 bases, J lost 12 bases, and 18 bases lay in between.

The count of this clone is one. This chain uses TRBV11-3 with TRBJ2-7; a possible D gene is TRBD1 (6 bases). The CDR3 extends over 15 amino acids. Trimming took off 0 bases at V and 5 bases at J, with 14 bases between the two ends. Looked up from germline, CDR1 is SGHNT and CDR2 is YENEEA. In DNA, the CDR3 is TGTGCCAGCAGCTTAGAGACAGGCGAGGGCAACGAGCAGTACTTC. As protein: CASSLETGEGNEQYF.

CDR3 DNA: TGTGCCAGTAGTACTCGAGGGACAGGGGCGGGGGAGCAGTTCTTC. This translates into CASSTRGTGAGEQFF. The gene calls are TRBV19 and TRBJ2-1; 10 bases match TRBD1. Germline loops: CDR1 LNHDA, CDR2 SQIVND (reference sequence). V dropped 4 bases and J dropped 10; count of bases not matched to a gene: 10. The CDR3 is 15 residues long.

The CDR3 DNA sequence: TGTGCCAGCAGTTACTCGACGCAGGAGCAGTACTTC. Translating gives CASSYSTQEQYF. The V call is TRBV6-6, the J call TRBJ2-7; D unclear. Trimming took off 0 bases at V and 7 bases at J, with 7 bases between the two ends. In germline, CDR1 is MNHNY, CDR2 SVGAGI (reference sequence). CDR3 length: 12 amino acids.

V and J are TRBV7-2 and TRBJ2-3; D may be TRBD1 (6 bases). The CDR3 is 14 amino acids. The V end was cut by 5 bases, the J end by 0 bases, with 9 bases between. CDR1 SGHTA and CDR2 FQGNSA come from the germline V gene. This chain's CDR3 is CASSSDRSTDTQYF. The CDR3 region has the DNA TGTGCCAGCAGCAGTGACAGGAGCACAGATACGCAGTATTTT.

This clone was recorded a few times. This sequence joins TRBV28 and TRBJ1-2, with 7 bases that match TRBD1. Germline lookup yields CDR1 MDHEN and CDR2 SYDVKM. This CDR3 has 12 amino acids. After removal of 6 bases from V and 9 bases from J, the junction contained 7 bases not matched to a gene. In nucleotides, the CDR3 is TGTGCCAGCAGCTCCCGACAGGGACGCTACACCTTC. Encoded protein: CASSSRQGRYTF.

The chain carries TRBV2 and TRBJ2-7, with 7 positions matching TRBD2. Trimming removed 0 bases from V and 4 bases from J; junction bases left unmatched: 6. This CDR3 region has 15 residues. Germline-derived CDR1 and CDR2 are SNHLY and FYNNEI. CDR3 in DNA: TGTGCCAGCAGTGAAGCGCTAGGGAGGGGTTACGAGCAGTACTTC. Its translation: CASSEALGRGYEQYF. The entire variable domain, with the rest obtained from reference TRBV2 and TRBJ2-7, is as follows: EPEVTQTPSHQVTQMGQEVILRCVPISNHLYFYWYRQILGQKVEFLVSFYNNEISEKSEIFDDQFSVERPDGSNFTLKIRSTKLEDSAMYFCASSEALGRGYEQYFGPGTRLTVT.

The V and J genes are TRBV19 and TRBJ1-2; D is perhaps TRBD1 (5 bases). Trimming removed 4 bases at V and 2 bases at J, with 14 bases between. The CDR3 sequence is 15 residues long. From germline, CDR1 is LNHDA and CDR2 SQIVND (reference sequence). CDR3 loop: CASSTQAGGNYGYTF. The CDR3 region has the DNA TGTGCCAGTAGTACGCAAGCTGGGGGAAACTATGGCTACACCTTC. Full variable domain (outside the CDR3, taken from reference TRBV19 and TRBJ1-2): DGGITQSPKYLFRKEGQNVTLSCEQNLNHDAMYWYRQDPGQGLRLIYYSQIVNDFQKGDIAEGYSVSREKKESFPLTVTSAQKNPTAFYLCASSTQAGGNYGYTFGSGTRLTVV.

The chain carries TRBV21-1 and TRBJ2-2; the table gives TRBD1 as D, unverified against the DNA. TRBV21-1 is classified as a pseudogene. The CDR3 is 18 amino acids. Here the CDR3 DNA reads TGTGCCAGCAGCAAAGCGCGACAGGGGTATGGAAACACCGGGGAGCTGTTTTTT. This gives the protein CASSKARQGYGNTGELFF.

The V gene is TRBV30, the J gene TRBJ1-1; tentative D call: TRBD1 (5 bases). The V end was cut by 4 bases, the J end by 1 base, with 13 bases between. This CDR3 contains 14 residues. The germline gives CDR1 GTSNPN, CDR2 SVGIG (reference sequence). CDR3: CAWKRVQANTEAFF. The CDR3, as DNA: TGTGCCTGGAAAAGGGTACAGGCGAACACTGAAGCTTTCTTT.

The genes are TRBV7-6 and TRBJ2-7, with 7 bases that match TRBD1. The CDR3 is 15 amino acids. Germline V gene sequence: CDR1 SGHVS, CDR2 FNYEAQ. Losses at the gene ends were 3 bases for V and 3 bases for J; bases not matched to a gene: 8. The DNA of the CDR3 is TGTGCCAGCAGCTTCGGTTTAGGGGACAGCTACGAGCAGTACTTC. This encodes CASSFGLGDSYEQYF.

The rearrangement links TRBV19 to TRBJ2-1; 13 positions agree with TRBD2. The V gene's germline CDR1 is LNHDA and CDR2 SQIVND (reference sequence). The V and J ends lost 3 bases and 10 bases, in that order; junction bases with no gene match: 6. CDR3 length: 15 residues. The CDR3 nucleotides read TGTGCCAGTAGTATCACTAGCGGGAGGGCTTGGGAGCAGTTCTTC. Residues: CASSITSGRAWEQFF.

V is TRBV16 and J is TRBJ1-1; unclear D gene. V dropped 4 bases and J dropped 0 bases, with 9 bases sitting between them. Germline CDR1 KGHSY, CDR2 FQNENV. This CDR3 has 14 amino acids. The CDR3 region is CASSPSAMNTEAFF. CDR3 nucleotide sequence: TGTGCCAGCAGCCCATCAGCTATGAACACTGAAGCTTTCTTT.

The V and J genes are TRBV5-1 and TRBJ1-1; D might be TRBD1 (5 bases). From germline, CDR1 is SGHRS and CDR2 YFSETQ. The ends were cut back, 0 bases at V and 0 bases at J, with 9 bases in the middle. The CDR3 has 15 residues. CDR3 nucleotide sequence: TGCGCCAGCAGCTTGGAGAGGGGACTGAACACTGAAGCTTTCTTT. It is translated as CASSLERGLNTEAFF.

Details on this clone: Distinct nucleotide sequences in the sample also encode this CDR3. This chain connects TRBV11-2 to TRBJ2-1; no clear D gene. This CDR3 spans 12 amino acids. Germline V gene sequence: CDR1 SGHAT, CDR2 FQNNGV. The V end was cut by 0 bases, the J end by 8 bases, with 5 bases between. The CDR3 bases are TGTGCCAGCAGCTTAGAGGGCGATGAGCAGTTCTTC. Its protein product is CASSLEGDEQFF.

This sequence joins TRBV7-7 and TRBJ2-3, with 7 bases that match TRBD1. J lost 3 bases, V lost 5 bases, and 5 bases had no gene match. CDR3 length: 14 amino acids. Germline CDR1 and CDR2: SSHAT and FNYEAQ (reference sequence). The CDR3 DNA sequence: TGTGCCAGCAGCCCCGACAGGGCTACAGATACGCAGTATTTT. Amino acid sequence: CASSPDRATDTQYF.

The J gene is TRBJ1-5, the V gene TRBV7-8; D not certain. This CDR3 is built from 16 residues. V was clipped by 1 base and J by 2 bases, with 12 bases between them. In germline, CDR1 is SGHVS, CDR2 FQNEAQ. CDR3 amino acids: CASSLGGLNGNQPQHF. CDR3 DNA: TGTGCCAGCAGCTTAGGTGGGCTTAACGGCAATCAGCCCCAGCATTTT.

V and J are TRBV5-4 and TRBJ1-2; tentatively, D is TRBD1 (5 bases). CDR3 size: 16 residues. V shed 5 bases and J shed 1 base, with 18 bases lying between them. From germline, CDR1 is SGHNT and CDR2 YYREEE (reference sequence). The CDR3 region is CASRAGGAALNYGYTF. The CDR3 region has the DNA TGTGCCAGCAGGGCGGGCGGGGCCGCCCTTAACTATGGCTACACCTTC.

V and J are TRBV27 and TRBJ1-1, with 11 bases identical to TRBD1. CDR3 size: 16 residues. Germline CDR1 reads MNHEY; CDR2 reads SMNVEV (reference sequence). The V segment lost 4 bases and the J segment 1 base; nucleotides outside the gene matches: 5. CDR3 coding DNA: TGTGCCAGCAGTTCGGGACAGGGGGGCCGGAACACTGAAGCTTTCTTT. Amino acid sequence: CASSSGQGGRNTEAFF.

This chain connects TRBV10-3 to TRBJ2-3; D is undetermined. CDR3 size: 14 residues. Trimming shortened V by 5 bases and J by 1 base, and 10 bases separated the two germline ends. CDR1 ENHRY and CDR2 SYGVKD come from the germline V gene. CDR3 DNA: TGTGCCATCAGTCCCGCACGGGGCACAGATACGCAGTATTTT. Its protein is CAISPARGTDTQYF.

The chain employs TRBV5-1 and TRBJ1-4; maybe TRBD1 (6 bases). The germline V gene has CDR1 SGHRS and CDR2 YFSETQ. This CDR3 is 14 amino acids long. The V and J ends lost 7 bases and 5 bases respectively, with 15 bases between them. The CDR3 sequence: CASQVDSTNEKLFF. CDR3 bases: TGCGCCAGCCAGGTGGACAGCACAAATGAAAAACTGTTTTTT.

The chain uses TRBV5-4 and TRBJ2-3, with D unclear. This CDR3 comprises 12 residues. The V end was cut by 4 bases, the J end by 4 bases, with 7 bases between. The germline CDR1 and CDR2 sequences are SGHNT and YYREEE (reference sequence). The CDR3: CASSPQADTQYF. CDR3 coding DNA: TGTGCCAGCAGCCCTCAAGCAGATACGCAGTATTTT.

V gene TRBV30 combines with J gene TRBJ1-5; D may be TRBD1 (5 bases). The V end lost 5 bases, the J end lost 1 base, and 12 bases lay between the germline ends. The CDR3 sequence is 14 residues long. The germline CDR1 and CDR2 sequences are GTSNPN and SVGIG (reference sequence). The DNA for the CDR3 is TGTGCCTGGGGTCGGGGGAGAAGCAATCAGCCCCAGCATTTT. It yields the protein CAWGRGRSNQPQHF.

The chain carries TRBV29-1 and TRBJ1-4, with D possibly being TRBD1 (5 bases). The germline V gene has CDR1 SQVTM and CDR2 ANQGSEA. This CDR3 region has 14 residues. Trimming took 6 bases from V and 2 from J, leaving 13 bases between them. CDR3 region: CSVSGRGTNEKLFF. The CDR3 nucleotides are TGCAGCGTCTCAGGACGGGGGACTAATGAAAAACTGTTTTTT.

The chain uses TRBV28 and TRBJ1-1, with D possibly TRBD1 on 6 matching bases. Germline V gene sequence: CDR1 MDHEN, CDR2 SYDVKM. With 6 bases removed from V and 1 base from J, the gap between germline ends came to 12 bases. This CDR3 region has 14 residues. As DNA, the CDR3 is TGTGCCAGCAGCACGGGACACTCGAACACTGAAGCTTTCTTT. It specifies CASSTGHSNTEAFF.